The present T cell receptor beta chain was sequenced within a study of blood T cell repertoires in COVID-19. Background on the study: Whether acute or convalescent, the COVID-19 samples came from the United States, Italy and Spain.

Adults between roughly 18 and 89 years of age took part from more than 20 US areas. The protocol was immunoSEQ multiplex PCR, while the TCRdb copy is restricted to in-frame clones and leaves out a portion. The sample holds 200,000 or so clones, roughly 88% seen once. CDR3 length: 16 residues. Trimming removed 6 bases from V and 4 bases from J; junction bases left unmatched: 12. Germline CDR1 LNHDA, CDR2 SQIVND (reference sequence). V is TRBV19 and J is TRBJ1-5; 7 bases are a match to TRBD1. The origin of this receptor is a woman in her forties with acute COVID-19. Sequenced input: PBMCs or T cells enriched from blood (not recorded which). The CDR3 region is CASSSRTGEWNQPQHF. The CDR3 nucleotides are TGTGCCAGTAGCTCTCGGACAGGAGAATGGAATCAGCCCCAGCATTTT.